This TCR beta chain was recorded in a study of cytomegalovirus exposure and HLA in healthy donors. Background on the study: An earlier analysis identified fewer than 130 million unique TCR beta sequences in about 179 million T cells. Notes on the study in general: Association with HLA alleles at 0.05 false discovery rate was found for around 15,000 TCR beta sequences in a later analysis.

Trimming at V came to 0 bases and at J to 4 bases, leaving 5 bases not matched to a gene. CDR1 and CDR2 from the germline V gene are SGHDT and YYEEEE. The CDR3 length is 16 residues. In regard to this clone: Its antigen is unknown.

The primer mix had 60 Vbeta and 13 Jbeta primers. Assay used: immunoSEQ multiplex PCR; TCRdb lists only in-frame clones, some missing. The sample lists approximately 190,000 clones; around 64% were seen once. The chain couples TRBV5-6 to TRBJ2-1; 9 positions match TRBD2. This TCR derives from a man aged 35-49 years in good health and CMV-seropositive. The sample consisted of PBMCs. The CDR3 DNA reads TGTGCCAGCAGCTTGGGGGCTAGCGGGGTGTACAATGAGCAGTTCTTC. Its translation: CASSLGASGVYNEQFF.